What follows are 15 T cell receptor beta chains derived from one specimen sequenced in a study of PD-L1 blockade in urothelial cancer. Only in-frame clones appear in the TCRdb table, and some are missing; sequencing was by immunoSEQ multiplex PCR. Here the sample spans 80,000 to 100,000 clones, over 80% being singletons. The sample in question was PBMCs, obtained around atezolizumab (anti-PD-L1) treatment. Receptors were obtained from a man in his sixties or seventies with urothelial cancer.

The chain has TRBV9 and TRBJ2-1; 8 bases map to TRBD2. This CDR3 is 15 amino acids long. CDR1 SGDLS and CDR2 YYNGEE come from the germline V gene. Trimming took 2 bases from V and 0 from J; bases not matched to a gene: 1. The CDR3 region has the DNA TGTGCCAGCAGCGTCAGCGGGGGCTCCTACAATGAGCAGTTCTTC. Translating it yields CASSVSGGSYNEQFF.

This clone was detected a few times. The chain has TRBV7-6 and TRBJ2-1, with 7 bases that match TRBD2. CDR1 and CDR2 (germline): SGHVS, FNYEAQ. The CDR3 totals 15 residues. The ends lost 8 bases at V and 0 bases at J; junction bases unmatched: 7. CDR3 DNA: TGTGCCAGCGTACGAGGCGGGAGCTCCTACAATGAGCAGTTCTTC. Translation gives CASVRGGSSYNEQFF.

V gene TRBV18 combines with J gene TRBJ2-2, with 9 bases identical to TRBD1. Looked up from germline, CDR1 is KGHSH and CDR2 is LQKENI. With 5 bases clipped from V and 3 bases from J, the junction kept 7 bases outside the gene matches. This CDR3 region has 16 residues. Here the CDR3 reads CASSSAGTGYTGELFF. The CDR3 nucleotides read TGTGCCAGCTCATCGGCCGGGACAGGGTACACCGGGGAGCTGTTTTTT.

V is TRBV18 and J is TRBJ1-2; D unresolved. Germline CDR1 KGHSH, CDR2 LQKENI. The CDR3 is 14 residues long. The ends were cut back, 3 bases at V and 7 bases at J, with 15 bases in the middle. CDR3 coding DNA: TGTGCCAGCTCACCTAGTACACTCGAGGGTGGCTACACCTTC. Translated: CASSPSTLEGGYTF.

In DNA form, the CDR3 reads TGCGCCAGCACCAGCGGGACGGGCGGGGAGCTGTTTTTT. Protein: CASTSGTGGELFF. The chain uses TRBV5-1 and TRBJ2-2; TRBD2 aligns across 7 bases. V was clipped by 6 bases and J by 7 bases; unmatched bases: 6. Germline lookup yields CDR1 SGHRS and CDR2 YFSETQ. The CDR3 is 13 residues long.

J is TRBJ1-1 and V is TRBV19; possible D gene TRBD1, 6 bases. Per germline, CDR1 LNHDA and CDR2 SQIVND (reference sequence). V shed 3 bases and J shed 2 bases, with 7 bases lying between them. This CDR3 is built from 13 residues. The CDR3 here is CASSMGQNTEAFF. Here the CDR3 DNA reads TGTGCCAGTAGTATGGGACAAAACACTGAAGCTTTCTTT.

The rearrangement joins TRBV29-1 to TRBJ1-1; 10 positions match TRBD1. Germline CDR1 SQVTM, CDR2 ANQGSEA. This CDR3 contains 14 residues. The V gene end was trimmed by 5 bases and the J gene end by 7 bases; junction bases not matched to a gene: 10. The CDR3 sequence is CSVCTPGTGVEAFF. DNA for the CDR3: TGCAGCGTTTGTACCCCCGGGACAGGGGTTGAAGCTTTCTTT.

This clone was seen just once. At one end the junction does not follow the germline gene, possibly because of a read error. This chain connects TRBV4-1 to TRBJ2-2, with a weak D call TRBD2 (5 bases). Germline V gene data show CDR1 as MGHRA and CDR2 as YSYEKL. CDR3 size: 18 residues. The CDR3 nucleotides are TGCGCCAGCAGCCAAAAGAGGGATCGGACGGACGAACACCGGGGAGCTGTTTTT. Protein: CASSQKRDRTDEHRGAVF.

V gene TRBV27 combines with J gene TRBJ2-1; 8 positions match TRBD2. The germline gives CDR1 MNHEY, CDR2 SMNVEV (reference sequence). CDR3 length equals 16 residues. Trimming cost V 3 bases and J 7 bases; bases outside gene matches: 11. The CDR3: CASSFAPGLERNEQFF. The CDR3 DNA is TGTGCCAGCAGTTTCGCGCCGGGACTAGAACGGAATGAGCAGTTCTTC.

Here the CDR3 DNA reads TGTGCCAGCTCGCAGGGGTCCAATCAGCCCCAGCATTTT. It translates to CASSQGSNQPQHF. The rearrangement links TRBV18 to TRBJ1-5; D is possibly TRBD1 (6 bases). V lost 6 bases to trimming and J lost 3 bases, with 9 bases between them. CDR1 KGHSH and CDR2 LQKENI come from the germline V gene. The CDR3 sequence is 13 residues long.

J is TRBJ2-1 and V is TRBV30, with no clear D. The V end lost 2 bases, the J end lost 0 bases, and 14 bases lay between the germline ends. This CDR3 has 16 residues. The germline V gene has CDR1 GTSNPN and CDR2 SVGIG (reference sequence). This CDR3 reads CAWSKTGLSSYNEQFF. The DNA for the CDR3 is TGTGCCTGGAGTAAGACCGGGTTGAGCTCCTACAATGAGCAGTTCTTC.

The CDR3 DNA follows: TGTGCCAGCAGCAGTACTAGCGGATACTCCTACGAGCAGTACTTC. Protein sequence: CASSSTSGYSYEQYF. V is TRBV7-2 and J is TRBJ2-7; 8 bases are a match to TRBD2. V lost 5 bases, J lost 0 bases, and 6 bases stayed unmatched. Germline CDR1 and CDR2: SGHTA and FQGNSA. The CDR3 spans 15 residues. Filled out from reference TRBV7-2 and TRBJ2-7, the complete variable domain reads GAGVSQSPSNKVTEKGKDVELRCDPISGHTALYWYRQSLGQGLEFLIYFQGNSAPDKSGLPSDRFSAERTGGSVSTLTIQRTQQEDSAVYLCASSSTSGYSYEQYFGPGTRLTVT.

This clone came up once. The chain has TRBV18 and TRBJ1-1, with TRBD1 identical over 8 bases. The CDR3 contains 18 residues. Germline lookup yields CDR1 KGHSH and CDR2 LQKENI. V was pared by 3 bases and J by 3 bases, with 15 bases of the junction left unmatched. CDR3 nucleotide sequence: TGTGCCAGCTCACCGCTCAAAAGGACAGGGCATGGGTACACTGAAGCTTTCTTT. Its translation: CASSPLKRTGHGYTEAFF.

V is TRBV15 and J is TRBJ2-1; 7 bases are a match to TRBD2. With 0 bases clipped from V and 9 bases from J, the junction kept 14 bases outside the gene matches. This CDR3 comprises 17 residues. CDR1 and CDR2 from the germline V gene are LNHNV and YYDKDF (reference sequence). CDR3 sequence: CATSRDWGGLVAGEQFF. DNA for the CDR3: TGTGCCACCAGCAGAGATTGGGGAGGGTTGGTGGCGGGTGAGCAGTTCTTC.

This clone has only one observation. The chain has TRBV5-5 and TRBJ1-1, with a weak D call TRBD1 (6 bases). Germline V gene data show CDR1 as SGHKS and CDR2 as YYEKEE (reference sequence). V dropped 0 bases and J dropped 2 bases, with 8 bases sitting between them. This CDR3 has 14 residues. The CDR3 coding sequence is TGTGCCAGCAGCTTGGGGACAGCAAACACTGAAGCTTTCTTT. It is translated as CASSLGTANTEAFF.